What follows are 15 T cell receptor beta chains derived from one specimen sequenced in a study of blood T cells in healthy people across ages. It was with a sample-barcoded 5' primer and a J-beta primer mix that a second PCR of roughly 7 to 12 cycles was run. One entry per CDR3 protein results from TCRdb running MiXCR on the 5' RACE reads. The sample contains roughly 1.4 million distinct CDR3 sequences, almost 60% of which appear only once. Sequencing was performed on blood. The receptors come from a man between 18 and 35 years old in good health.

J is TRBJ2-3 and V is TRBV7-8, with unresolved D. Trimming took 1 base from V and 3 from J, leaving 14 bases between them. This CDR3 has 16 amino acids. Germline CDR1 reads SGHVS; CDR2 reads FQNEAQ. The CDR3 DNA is TGTGCCAGCAGCTTAGTTAGTAGGGTGTCGACAGATACGCAGTATTTT. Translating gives CASSLVSRVSTDTQYF.

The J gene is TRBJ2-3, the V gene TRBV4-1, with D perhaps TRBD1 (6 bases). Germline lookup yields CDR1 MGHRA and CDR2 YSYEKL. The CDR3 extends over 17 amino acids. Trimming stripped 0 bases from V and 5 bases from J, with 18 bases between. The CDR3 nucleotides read TGCGCCAGCAGCCAAGATTATTTAGAGACAGGCCGAGATACGCAGTATTTT. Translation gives CASSQDYLETGRDTQYF.

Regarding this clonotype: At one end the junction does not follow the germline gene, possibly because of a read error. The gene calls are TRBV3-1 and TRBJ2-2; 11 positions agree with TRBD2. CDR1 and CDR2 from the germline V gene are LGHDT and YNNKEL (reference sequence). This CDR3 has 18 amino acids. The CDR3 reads CASSQDFRLAGWTGELFF. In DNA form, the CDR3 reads TGTGCCAGCAGCCAAGATTTTAGACTAGCGGGGTGGACCGGGGAACTGTTTTTT.

The CDR3 DNA reads as TGTGCCACCAGCACCCCCGATGGGGGACTAGCGGGAGATTCGGATACGCAGTATTTT. This codes for CATSTPDGGLAGDSDTQYF. This rearrangement joins TRBV15 to TRBJ2-3, with 14 bases lining up with TRBD2. Germline V gene sequence: CDR1 LNHNV, CDR2 YYDKDF (reference sequence). This CDR3 comprises 19 residues. J gave up 6 bases and V 4 bases, and 15 bases lay outside the gene matches.

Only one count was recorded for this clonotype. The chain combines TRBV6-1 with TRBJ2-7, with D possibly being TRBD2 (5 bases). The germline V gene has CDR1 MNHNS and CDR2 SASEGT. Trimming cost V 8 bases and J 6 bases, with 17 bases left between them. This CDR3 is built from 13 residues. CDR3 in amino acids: CASGEDSTGEQYF. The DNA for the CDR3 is TGTGCCAGCGGAGAGGACTCCACCGGCGAGCAGTACTTC.

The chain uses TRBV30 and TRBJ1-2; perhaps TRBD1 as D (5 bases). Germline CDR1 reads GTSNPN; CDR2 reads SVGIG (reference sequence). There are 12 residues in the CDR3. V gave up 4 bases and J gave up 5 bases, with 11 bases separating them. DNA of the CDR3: TGTGCCTGGATAGACAGCGGGTATGGCTACACCTTC. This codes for CAWIDSGYGYTF.

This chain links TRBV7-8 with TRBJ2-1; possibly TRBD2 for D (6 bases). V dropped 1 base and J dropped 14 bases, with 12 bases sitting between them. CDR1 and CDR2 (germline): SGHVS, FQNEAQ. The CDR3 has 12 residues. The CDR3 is CASSLGLRDEFF. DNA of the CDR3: TGTGCCAGCAGCTTAGGCTTGCGGGATGAGTTCTTC.

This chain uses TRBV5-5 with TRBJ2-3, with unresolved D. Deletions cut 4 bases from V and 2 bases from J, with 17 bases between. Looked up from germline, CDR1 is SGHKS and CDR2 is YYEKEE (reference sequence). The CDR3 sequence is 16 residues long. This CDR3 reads CASSTRLPVTTDTQYF. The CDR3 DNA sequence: TGTGCCAGCAGCACCCGACTGCCGGTTACCACAGATACGCAGTATTTT.

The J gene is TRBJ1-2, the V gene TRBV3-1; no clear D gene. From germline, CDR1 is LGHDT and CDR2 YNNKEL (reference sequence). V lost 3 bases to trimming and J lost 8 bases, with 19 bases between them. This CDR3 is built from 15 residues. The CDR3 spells CASSQAQFPLGGYTF. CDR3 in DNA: TGTGCCAGCAGCCAGGCCCAATTCCCTCTTGGCGGCTACACCTTC.

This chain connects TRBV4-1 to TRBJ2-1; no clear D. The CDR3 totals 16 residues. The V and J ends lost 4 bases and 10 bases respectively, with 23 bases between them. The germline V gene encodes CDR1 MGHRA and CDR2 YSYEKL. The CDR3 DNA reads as TGCGCCAGCAGCCCCACTTTGGGTGAGCCTTCCTACGAGCAGTTCTTC. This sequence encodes CASSPTLGEPSYEQFF.

The CDR3 sequence is CASSYGRFNEQFF. DNA for the CDR3: TGTGCCAGCAGCTATGGTAGATTCAATGAGCAGTTCTTC. This chain joins TRBV7-6 and TRBJ2-1; no definite D call. The germline CDR1 and CDR2 sequences are SGHVS and FNYEAQ. The CDR3 runs 13 residues. The V and J ends lost 4 bases and 6 bases respectively, with 10 bases between them.

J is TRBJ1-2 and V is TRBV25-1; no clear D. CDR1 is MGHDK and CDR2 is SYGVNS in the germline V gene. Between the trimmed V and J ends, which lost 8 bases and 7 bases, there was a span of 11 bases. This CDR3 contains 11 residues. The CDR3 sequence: CASHGRSGYTF. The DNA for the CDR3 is TGTGCCAGCCACGGGAGGAGTGGCTACACCTTC.

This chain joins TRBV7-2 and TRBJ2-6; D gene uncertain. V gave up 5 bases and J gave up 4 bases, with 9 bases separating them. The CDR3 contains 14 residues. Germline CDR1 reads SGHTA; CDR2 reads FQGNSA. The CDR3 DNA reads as TGTGCCAGCAGCACTCGGCCCGGGGCCAACGTCCTGACTTTC. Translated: CASSTRPGANVLTF.

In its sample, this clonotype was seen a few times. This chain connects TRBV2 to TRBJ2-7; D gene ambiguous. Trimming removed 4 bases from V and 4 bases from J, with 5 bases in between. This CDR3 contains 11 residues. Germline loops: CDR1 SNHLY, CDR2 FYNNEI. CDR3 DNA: TGTGCCAGCAGTGTTAAGTACGAGCAGTACTTC. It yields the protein CASSVKYEQYF.

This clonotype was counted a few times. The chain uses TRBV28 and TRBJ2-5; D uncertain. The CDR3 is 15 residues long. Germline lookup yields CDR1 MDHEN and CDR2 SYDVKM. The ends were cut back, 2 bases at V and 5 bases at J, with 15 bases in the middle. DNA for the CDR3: TGTGCCAGCAGTTTAAGCTCACCGCCATACGAGACCCAGTACTTC. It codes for CASSLSSPPYETQYF.